This T cell receptor beta chain appears in the sequencing data of a study of Ad26.COV2.S vaccination and SARS-CoV-2 variants. Study at large: Donor participated within the Ad26.COV2.S arm of the COV1001 trial. Donor got 5x10^10 or 1x10^11 viral particles of Ad26.COV2.S.

General observations from the study: With respect to non-spike TCR breadth, vaccine and placebo recipients were similar.

Turning to this clone: The target antigen is unknown.

Treatment noted: about 20 received Ad26.COV2.S at low or high dose, single or two shots; several received placebo; per-sample allocation not given. Samples came from day 63 after the first vaccine or placebo injection. This person who donated was an adult of 18-55 years in Boston. Profiled with immunoSEQ multiplex PCR; TCRdb holds only in-frame clones, not every one. The sample includes roughly 700,000 clones, more than 80% of them seen just once. V lost 1 base and J lost 1, with 6 bases in between. Germline CDR1 reads KGHDR; CDR2 reads SFDVKD. The length of the CDR3 is 15 residues. This specimen was peripheral blood, taken in a trial of Ad26.COV2.S vaccine versus placebo. The chain recombines TRBV24-1 with TRBJ2-2; D gene unclear. This receptor was taken from a person between 18 and 60 years old who received the Ad26.COV2.S COVID-19 vaccine or a placebo. CDR3 nucleotides: TGTGCCACCAGTGATTTCTCCGGGAACACCGGGGAGCTGTTTTTT. Protein product: CATSDFSGNTGELFF.